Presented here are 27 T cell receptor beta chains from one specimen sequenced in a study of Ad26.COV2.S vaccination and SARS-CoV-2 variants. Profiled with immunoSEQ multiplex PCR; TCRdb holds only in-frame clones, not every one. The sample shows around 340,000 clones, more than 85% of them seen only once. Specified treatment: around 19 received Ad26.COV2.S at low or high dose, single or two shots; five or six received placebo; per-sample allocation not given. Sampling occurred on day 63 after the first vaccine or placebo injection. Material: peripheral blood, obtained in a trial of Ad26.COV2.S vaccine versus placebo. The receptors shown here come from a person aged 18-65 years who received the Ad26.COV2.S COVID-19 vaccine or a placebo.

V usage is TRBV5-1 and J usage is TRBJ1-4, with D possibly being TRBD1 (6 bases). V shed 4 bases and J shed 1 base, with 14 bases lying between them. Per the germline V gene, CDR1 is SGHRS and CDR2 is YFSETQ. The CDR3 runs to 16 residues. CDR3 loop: CASSPRGGQTNEKLFF. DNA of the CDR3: TGCGCCAGCAGCCCGCGGGGGGGACAAACTAATGAAAAACTGTTTTTT. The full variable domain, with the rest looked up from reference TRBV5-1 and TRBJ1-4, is KAGVTQTPRYLIKTRGQQVTLSCSPISGHRSVSWYQQTPGQGLQFLFEYFSETQRNKGNFPGRFSGRQFSNSRSEMNVSTLELGDSALYLCASSPRGGQTNEKLFFGSGTQLSVL.

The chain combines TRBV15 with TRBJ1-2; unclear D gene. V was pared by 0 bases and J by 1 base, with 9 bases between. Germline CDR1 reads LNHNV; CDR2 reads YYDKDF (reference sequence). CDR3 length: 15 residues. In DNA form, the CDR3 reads TGTGCCACCAGCAGAGATCTGGCGGGTAACTATGGCTACACCTTC. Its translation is CATSRDLAGNYGYTF.

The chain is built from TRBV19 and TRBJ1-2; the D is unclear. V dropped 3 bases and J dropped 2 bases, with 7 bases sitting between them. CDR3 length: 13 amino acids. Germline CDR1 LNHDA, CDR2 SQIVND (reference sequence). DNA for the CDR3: TGTGCCAGTAGTATCTCGCGGAACTATGGCTACACCTTC. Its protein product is CASSISRNYGYTF.

CDR3 bases: TGTGCCAGCAGCTGGGGGTCTAGCGGGATAACGAGGGAGACCCAGTACTTC. It is translated as CASSWGSSGITRETQYF. This sequence joins TRBV5-6 and TRBJ2-5, with 9 bases matching TRBD2. Germline V gives CDR1 SGHDT, CDR2 YYEEEE. CDR3 length: 17 residues. The V segment lost 3 bases and the J segment 5 bases; nucleotides outside the gene matches: 14.

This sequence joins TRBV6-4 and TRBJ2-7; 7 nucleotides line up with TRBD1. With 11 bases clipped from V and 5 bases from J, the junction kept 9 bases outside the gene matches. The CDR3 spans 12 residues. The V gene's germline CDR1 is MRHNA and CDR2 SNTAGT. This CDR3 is CAEGEGAHEQYF. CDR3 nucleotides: TGTGCCGAAGGAGAGGGGGCCCACGAGCAGTACTTC.

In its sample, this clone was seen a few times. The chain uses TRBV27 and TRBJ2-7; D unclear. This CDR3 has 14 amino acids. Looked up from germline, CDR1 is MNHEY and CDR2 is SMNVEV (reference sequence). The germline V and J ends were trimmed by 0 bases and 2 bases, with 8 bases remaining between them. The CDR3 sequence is CASSLSHRAYEQYF. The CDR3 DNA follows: TGTGCCAGCAGTTTATCGCACAGAGCCTACGAGCAGTACTTC.

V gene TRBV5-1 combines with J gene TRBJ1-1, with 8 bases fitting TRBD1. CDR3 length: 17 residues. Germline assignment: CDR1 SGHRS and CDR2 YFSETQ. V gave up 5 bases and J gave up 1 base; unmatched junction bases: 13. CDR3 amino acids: CASRRTGSVSWNTEAFF. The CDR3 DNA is TGCGCCAGCAGGAGGACAGGGAGTGTGAGTTGGAACACTGAAGCTTTCTTT.

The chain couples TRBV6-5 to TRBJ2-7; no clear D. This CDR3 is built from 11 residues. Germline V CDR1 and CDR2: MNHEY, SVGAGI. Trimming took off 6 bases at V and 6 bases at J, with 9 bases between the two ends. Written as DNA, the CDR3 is TGTGCCAGCAGGACAATTTCCGAGCAGTACTTC. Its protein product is CASRTISEQYF.

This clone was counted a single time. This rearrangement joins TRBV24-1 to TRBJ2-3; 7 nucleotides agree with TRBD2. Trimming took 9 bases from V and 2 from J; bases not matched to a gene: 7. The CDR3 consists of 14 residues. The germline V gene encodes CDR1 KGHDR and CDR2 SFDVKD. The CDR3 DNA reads TGTGCCACCGCGAGCGGGGCCAACACAGATACGCAGTATTTT. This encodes CATASGANTDTQYF.

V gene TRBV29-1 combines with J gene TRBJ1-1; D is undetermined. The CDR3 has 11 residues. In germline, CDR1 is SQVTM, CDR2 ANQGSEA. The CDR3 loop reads CSVVGNTEAFF. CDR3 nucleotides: TGCAGTGTAGTTGGGAACACTGAAGCTTTCTTT.

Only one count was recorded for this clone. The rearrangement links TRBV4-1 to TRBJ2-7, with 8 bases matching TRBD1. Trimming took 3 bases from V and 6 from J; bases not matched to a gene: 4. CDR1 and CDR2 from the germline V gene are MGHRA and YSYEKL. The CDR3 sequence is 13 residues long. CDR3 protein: CASSQMTGAEQYF. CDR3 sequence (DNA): TGCGCCAGCAGCCAGATGACAGGGGCCGAGCAGTACTTC.

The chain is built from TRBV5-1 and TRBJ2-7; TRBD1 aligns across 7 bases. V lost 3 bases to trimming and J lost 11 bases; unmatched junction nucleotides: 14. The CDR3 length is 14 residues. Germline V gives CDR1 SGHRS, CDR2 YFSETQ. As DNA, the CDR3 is TGCGCCAGCAGCTCGACAGGGAATGGTCTTCATAAGTACTTC. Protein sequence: CASSSTGNGLHKYF.

CDR3 nucleotide sequence: TGTGCCAGTAGTGGGAAGGGGGCCCTCGAGCAGTACTTC. Translated, it gives CASSGKGALEQYF. V gene TRBV19 combines with J gene TRBJ2-7; 7 positions agree with TRBD1. V lost 5 bases to trimming and J lost 6 bases; unmatched junction nucleotides: 7. The CDR3 length is 13 residues. Per germline, CDR1 LNHDA and CDR2 SQIVND (reference sequence).

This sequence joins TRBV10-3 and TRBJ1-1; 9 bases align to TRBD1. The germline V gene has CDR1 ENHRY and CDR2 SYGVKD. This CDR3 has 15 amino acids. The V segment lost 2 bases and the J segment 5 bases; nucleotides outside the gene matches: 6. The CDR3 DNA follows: TGTGCCATCAGTGAGAGAGGACAGGGGCGTACTGAAGCTTTCTTT. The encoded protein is CAISERGQGRTEAFF.

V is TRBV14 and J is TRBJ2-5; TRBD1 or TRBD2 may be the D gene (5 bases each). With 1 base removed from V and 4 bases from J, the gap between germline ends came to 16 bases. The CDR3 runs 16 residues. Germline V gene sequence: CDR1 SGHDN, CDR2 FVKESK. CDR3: CASSQAKNLGTETQYF. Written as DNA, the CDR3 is TGTGCCAGCAGCCAAGCGAAAAACCTAGGGACAGAGACCCAGTACTTC.

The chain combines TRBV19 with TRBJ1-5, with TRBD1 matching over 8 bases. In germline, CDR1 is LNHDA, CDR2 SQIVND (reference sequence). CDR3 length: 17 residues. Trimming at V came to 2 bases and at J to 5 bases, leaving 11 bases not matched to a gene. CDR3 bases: TGTGCCAGTAGTATACCCCTCGGACAGGGCACCTATCAGCCCCAGCATTTT. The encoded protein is CASSIPLGQGTYQPQHF.

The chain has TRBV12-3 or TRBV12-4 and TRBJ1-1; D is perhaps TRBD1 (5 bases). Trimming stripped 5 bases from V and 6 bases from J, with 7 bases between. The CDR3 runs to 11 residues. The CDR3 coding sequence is TGTGCCAGCAGTCGGGGGGCTGAAGCTTTCTTT. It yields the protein CASSRGAEAFF.

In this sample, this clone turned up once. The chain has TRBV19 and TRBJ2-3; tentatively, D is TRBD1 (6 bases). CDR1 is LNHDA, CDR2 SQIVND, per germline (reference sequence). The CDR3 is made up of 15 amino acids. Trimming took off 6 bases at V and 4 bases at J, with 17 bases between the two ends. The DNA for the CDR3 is TGTGCCAGTAGCCGAGGACAGCCTGGGCCAGATACGCAGTATTTT. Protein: CASSRGQPGPDTQYF. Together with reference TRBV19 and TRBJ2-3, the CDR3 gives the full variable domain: DGGITQSPKYLFRKEGQNVTLSCEQNLNHDAMYWYRQDPGQGLRLIYYSQIVNDFQKGDIAEGYSVSREKKESFPLTVTSAQKNPTAFYLCASSRGQPGPDTQYFGPGTRLTVL.

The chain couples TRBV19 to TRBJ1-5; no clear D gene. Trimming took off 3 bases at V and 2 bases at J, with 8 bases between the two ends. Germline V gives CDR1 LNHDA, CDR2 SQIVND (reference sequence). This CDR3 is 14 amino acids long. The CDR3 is CASSITRGNQPQHF. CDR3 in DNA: TGTGCCAGTAGTATTACGAGGGGCAATCAGCCCCAGCATTTT. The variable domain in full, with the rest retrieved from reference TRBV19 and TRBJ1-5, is DGGITQSPKYLFRKEGQNVTLSCEQNLNHDAMYWYRQDPGQGLRLIYYSQIVNDFQKGDIAEGYSVSREKKESFPLTVTSAQKNPTAFYLCASSITRGNQPQHFGDGTRLSIL.

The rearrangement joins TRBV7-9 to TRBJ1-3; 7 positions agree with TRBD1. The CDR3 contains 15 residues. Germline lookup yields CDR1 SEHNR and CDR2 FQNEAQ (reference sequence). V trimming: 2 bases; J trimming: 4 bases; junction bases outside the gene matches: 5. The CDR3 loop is CASSLSRTGGNTIYF. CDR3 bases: TGTGCCAGCAGCTTATCCCGGACAGGAGGAAACACCATATATTTT.

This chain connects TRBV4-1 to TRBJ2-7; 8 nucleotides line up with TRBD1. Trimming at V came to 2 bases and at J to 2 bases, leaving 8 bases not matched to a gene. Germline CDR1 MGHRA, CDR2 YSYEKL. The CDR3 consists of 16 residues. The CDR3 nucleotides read TGCGCCAGCAGCCAACCCGACAGGGGCCTTCCCTACGAGCAGTACTTC. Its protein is CASSQPDRGLPYEQYF.

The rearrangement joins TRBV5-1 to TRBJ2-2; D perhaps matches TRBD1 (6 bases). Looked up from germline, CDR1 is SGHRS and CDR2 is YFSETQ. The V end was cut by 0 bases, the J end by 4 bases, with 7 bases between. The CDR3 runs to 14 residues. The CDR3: CASSLEQGTGELFF. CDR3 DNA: TGCGCCAGCAGCTTGGAACAGGGCACCGGGGAGCTGTTTTTT.

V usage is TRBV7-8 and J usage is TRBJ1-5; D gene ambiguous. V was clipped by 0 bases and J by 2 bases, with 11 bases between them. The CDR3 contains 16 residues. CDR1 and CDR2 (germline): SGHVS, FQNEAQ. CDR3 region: CASSLAAKGGNQPQHF. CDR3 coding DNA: TGTGCCAGCAGCTTAGCGGCAAAAGGTGGCAATCAGCCCCAGCATTTT.

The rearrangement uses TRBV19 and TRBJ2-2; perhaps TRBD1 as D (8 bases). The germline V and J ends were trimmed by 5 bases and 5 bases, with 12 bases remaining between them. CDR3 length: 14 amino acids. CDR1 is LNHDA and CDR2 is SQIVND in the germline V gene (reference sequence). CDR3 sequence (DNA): TGTGCCAGTAGTGTACAGGGGGGGACCGGGGAGCTGTTTTTT. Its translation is CASSVQGGTGELFF. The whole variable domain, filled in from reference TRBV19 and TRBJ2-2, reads DGGITQSPKYLFRKEGQNVTLSCEQNLNHDAMYWYRQDPGQGLRLIYYSQIVNDFQKGDIAEGYSVSREKKESFPLTVTSAQKNPTAFYLCASSVQGGTGELFFGEGSRLTVL.

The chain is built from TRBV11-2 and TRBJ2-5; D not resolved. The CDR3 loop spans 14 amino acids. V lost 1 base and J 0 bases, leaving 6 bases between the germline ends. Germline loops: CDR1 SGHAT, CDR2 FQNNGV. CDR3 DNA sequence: TGTGCCAGCAGCTTAGGGCTATACCAAGAGACCCAGTACTTC. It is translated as CASSLGLYQETQYF.

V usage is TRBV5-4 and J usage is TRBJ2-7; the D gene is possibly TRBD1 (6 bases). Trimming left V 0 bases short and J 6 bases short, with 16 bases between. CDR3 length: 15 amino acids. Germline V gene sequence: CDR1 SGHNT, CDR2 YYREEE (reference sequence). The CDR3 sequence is CASSLGGRGRVEQYF. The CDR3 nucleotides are TGTGCCAGCAGCTTGGGAGGCAGGGGAAGGGTCGAGCAGTACTTC. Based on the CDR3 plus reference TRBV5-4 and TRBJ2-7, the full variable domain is ETGVTQSPTHLIKTRGQQVTLRCSSQSGHNTVSWYQQALGQGPQFIFQYYREEENGRGNFPPRFSGLQFPNYSSELNVNALELDDSALYLCASSLGGRGRVEQYFGPGTRLTVT.

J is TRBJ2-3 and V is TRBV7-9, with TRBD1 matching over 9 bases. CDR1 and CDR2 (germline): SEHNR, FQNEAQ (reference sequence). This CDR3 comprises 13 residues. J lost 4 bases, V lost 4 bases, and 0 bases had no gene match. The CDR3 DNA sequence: TGTGCCAGCAGCTGGGACAGGGCAGATACGCAGTATTTT. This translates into CASSWDRADTQYF.